A single sample gave rise to the 32 T cell receptor beta chains below, sequenced in a study of early T cells in non-severe SARS-CoV-2 infection. TCRdb re-derived calls from the 5' RACE reads in MiXCR, one entry per CDR3 protein. This repertoire shows over 70,000 distinct CDR3 sequences, around 13% found once; its top ten account for around 3.7%. The sequencing here drew on whole blood, taken at baseline. These receptors came from an adult who was a healthcare worker with PCR-confirmed SARS-CoV-2 infection or an uninfected control (not recorded which).

The V gene is TRBV6-2 or TRBV6-3, the J gene TRBJ1-1; D gene ambiguous. This CDR3 is 11 amino acids long. Trimming pared 9 bases from V and 3 bases from J, leaving 8 bases between. From germline, CDR1 is MNHEY and CDR2 SVGEGT. The CDR3 region is CASRRDTEAFF. The CDR3 DNA sequence: TGTGCCAGTCGTAGGGACACTGAAGCTTTCTTT.

Sample share makes this clonotype medium-sized. The genes are TRBV20-1 and TRBJ1-5, with 7 bases lining up with TRBD1. In germline, CDR1 is DFQATT, CDR2 SNEGSKA (reference sequence). V lost 5 bases to trimming and J lost 10 bases; unmatched junction nucleotides: 20. This CDR3 contains 16 residues. The CDR3 region is CSAPRPSGGGDRPQHF. The CDR3 nucleotides are TGCAGTGCTCCCCGCCCGAGTGGAGGGGGGGACAGACCCCAGCATTTT.

This clonotype was found many times. The V and J genes are TRBV28 and TRBJ1-3, with D possibly TRBD1 on 5 matching bases. CDR1 and CDR2 (germline): MDHEN, SYDVKM. The CDR3 loop spans 14 amino acids. The V and J ends lost 2 bases and 3 bases respectively, with 8 bases between them. The CDR3 spells CASSLQGVGNTIYF. The CDR3 DNA reads TGTGCCAGCAGTTTACAGGGAGTTGGAAACACCATATATTTT.

This clonotype was counted between two and nine times. V gene TRBV4-2 combines with J gene TRBJ1-1, with a possible D match to TRBD1 (5 bases). V was clipped by 1 base and J by 4 bases, with 19 bases between them. CDR1 is LGHNA, CDR2 YNFKEQ, per germline. This CDR3 has 17 residues. CDR3 nucleotides: TGTGCCAGCAGCCAAGTCACTAACCAGGGCGGTAGCACTGAAGCTTTCTTT. The encoded protein is CASSQVTNQGGSTEAFF.

The rearrangement joins TRBV28 to TRBJ1-5, with D possibly TRBD1 on 6 matching bases. Germline V CDR1 and CDR2: MDHEN, SYDVKM. The ends were cut back, 7 bases at V and 1 base at J, with 17 bases in the middle. This CDR3 has 16 residues. The CDR3 DNA reads as TGTGCCAGCAACACCGGGACATATGAGAGCAATCAGCCCCAGCATTTT. Its protein product is CASNTGTYESNQPQHF.

This clonotype was recorded at least ten times. CDR3 bases: TGTGCCAGCAGCCCCGACAGGGTTTCGCTCTCGGGCTACACCTTC. Translating it yields CASSPDRVSLSGYTF. V usage is TRBV7-2 and J usage is TRBJ1-2; the match to TRBD1 covers 7 bases. With 5 bases clipped from V and 8 bases from J, the junction kept 14 bases outside the gene matches. The length of the CDR3 is 15 residues. CDR1 and CDR2 from the germline V gene are SGHTA and FQGNSA.

V usage is TRBV2 and J usage is TRBJ2-7, with D uncertain. V was shortened by 4 bases and J by 3 bases, with 4 bases between the two germline ends. Germline values: CDR1 SNHLY, CDR2 FYNNEI. This CDR3 spans 11 amino acids. CDR3 sequence reads: CASSGSYEQYF. The CDR3 DNA reads as TGTGCCAGCAGTGGGAGCTACGAGCAGTACTTC.

This clonotype was seen only a few times. The chain combines TRBV6-6 with TRBJ2-2, with 7 bases identical to TRBD2. Germline values: CDR1 MNHNY, CDR2 SVGAGI (reference sequence). The CDR3 consists of 13 residues. Trimming took 7 bases from V and 5 from J; bases not matched to a gene: 4. Written as DNA, the CDR3 is TGTGCCAGCACCGCGGGAGCTACCGGGGAGCTGTTTTTT. It translates to CASTAGATGELFF.

The CDR3 region is CASSLRDPRVDTQYF. The CDR3 nucleotides are TGCGCCAGCAGCTTGAGGGACCCCCGGGTGGATACGCAGTATTTT. The chain uses TRBV5-1 and TRBJ2-3; D may correspond to TRBD1 or TRBD2 (5 bases each). The germline V and J ends were trimmed by 1 base and 6 bases, with 15 bases remaining between them. CDR3 length: 15 residues. Germline-derived CDR1 and CDR2 are SGHRS and YFSETQ. The whole variable domain, remainder taken from reference TRBV5-1 and TRBJ2-3, is KAGVTQTPRYLIKTRGQQVTLSCSPISGHRSVSWYQQTPGQGLQFLFEYFSETQRNKGNFPGRFSGRQFSNSRSEMNVSTLELGDSALYLCASSLRDPRVDTQYFGPGTRLTVL.

The chain has TRBV7-6 and TRBJ2-5; maybe TRBD1 (6 bases). The CDR3 covers 16 residues. Germline V gene data show CDR1 as SGHVS and CDR2 as FNYEAQ. Trimming took 3 bases from V and 1 from J, leaving 15 bases between them. CDR3 protein: CASSLDSPMSQETQYF. Written as DNA, the CDR3 is TGTGCCAGCAGCTTGGACAGCCCTATGTCCCAAGAGACCCAGTACTTC. The complete variable domain, with remaining parts taken from reference TRBV7-6 and TRBJ2-5, reads GAGVSQSPRYKVTKRGQDVALRCDPISGHVSLYWYRQALGQGPEFLTYFNYEAQQDKSGLPNDRFSAERPEGSISTLTIQRTEQRDSAMYRCASSLDSPMSQETQYFGPGTRLLVL.

This chain uses TRBV11-1 with TRBJ1-2, with 9 positions matching TRBD1. The CDR3 runs to 14 residues. The germline CDR1 and CDR2 sequences are SGHAT and FQDESV (reference sequence). The ends lost 5 bases at V and 5 bases at J; junction bases unmatched: 6. CDR3 sequence reads: CASSLTGTGYGYTF. Written as DNA, the CDR3 is TGTGCCAGCAGCCTCACCGGGACAGGGTATGGCTACACCTTC.

The chain is built from TRBV18 and TRBJ1-1, with no clear D. The CDR3 loop spans 14 amino acids. Trimming removed 7 bases from V and 0 bases from J, with 12 bases in between. Per germline, CDR1 KGHSH and CDR2 LQKENI. CDR3 in amino acids: CASCPDVMNTEAFF. The CDR3 region has the DNA TGTGCCAGCTGCCCGGACGTGATGAACACTGAAGCTTTCTTT.

This sequence joins TRBV29-1 and TRBJ2-1; 10 bases match TRBD2. CDR3 length equals 17 residues. Germline CDR1 reads SQVTM; CDR2 reads ANQGSEA. The V segment lost 6 bases and the J segment 0 bases; nucleotides outside the gene matches: 11. CDR3 protein: CSVSRTSGISSYNEQFF. The DNA for the CDR3 is TGCAGCGTCTCCCGGACTAGCGGTATCAGCTCCTACAATGAGCAGTTCTTC.

Only a few counts were recorded for this clonotype. The rearrangement links TRBV30 to TRBJ2-3; 7 nucleotides match TRBD2. The CDR3 contains 14 residues. The V gene's germline CDR1 is GTSNPN and CDR2 SVGIG (reference sequence). With 1 base clipped from V and 5 bases from J, the junction kept 6 bases outside the gene matches. CDR3 coding DNA: TGTGCCTGGAGTGGAGGGCGGGAGATAGATACGCAGTATTTT. Translating gives CAWSGGREIDTQYF. The whole variable domain, remainder taken from reference TRBV30 and TRBJ2-3, is SQTIHQWPATLVQPVGSPLSLECTVEGTSNPNLYWYRQAAGRGLQLLFYSVGIGQISSEVPQNLSASRPQDRQFILSSKKLLLSDSGFYLCAWSGGREIDTQYFGPGTRLTVL.

This rearrangement joins TRBV18 to TRBJ1-4; 7 bases line up with TRBD1. V lost 1 base, J lost 8 bases, and 4 bases stayed unmatched. Germline CDR1 reads KGHSH; CDR2 reads LQKENI. CDR3 length equals 14 residues. CDR3 sequence reads: CASSPRGGQEKLFF. The CDR3 DNA reads as TGTGCCAGCTCACCACGAGGGGGCCAAGAAAAACTGTTTTTT.

The sample holds one count of this clonotype. The chain recombines TRBV5-5 with TRBJ2-3; 14 bases map to TRBD2. V was clipped by 4 bases and J by 4 bases; unmatched bases: 2. Germline values: CDR1 SGHKS, CDR2 YYEKEE (reference sequence). The CDR3 runs to 15 residues. CDR3 region: CASSLGLAGADTQYF. CDR3 coding DNA: TGTGCCAGCAGCCTGGGACTAGCGGGAGCAGATACGCAGTATTTT.

This clonotype was seen a handful of times. DNA for the CDR3: TGTGCCAGCAGCCCGACTAGCGATCGACAAGAGACCCAGTACTTC. It specifies CASSPTSDRQETQYF. This rearrangement joins TRBV7-3 to TRBJ2-5; TRBD2 matches at 8 bases. The CDR3 is 15 amino acids. From germline, CDR1 is SGHTA and CDR2 FQGTGA. After removal of 5 bases from V and 2 bases from J, the junction contained 7 bases not matched to a gene. Together with reference TRBV7-3 and TRBJ2-5, the CDR3 gives the full variable domain: GAGVSQTPSNKVTEKGKYVELRCDPISGHTALYWYRQSLGQGPEFLIYFQGTGAADDSGLPNDRFFAVRPEGSVSTLKIQRTERGDSAVYLCASSPTSDRQETQYFGPGTRLLVL.

This clonotype has a count of ten or more. The CDR3 loop is CASSLGGAGANVLTF. CDR3 bases: TGTGCCAGCAGCTTAGGGGGAGCCGGGGCCAACGTCCTGACTTTC. The chain combines TRBV7-2 with TRBJ2-6; maybe TRBD2 (5 bases). Trimming removed 1 base at V and 4 bases at J, with 8 bases between. The germline V gene has CDR1 SGHTA and CDR2 FQGNSA. The CDR3 extends over 15 amino acids.

This clonotype occurred many times. The V call is TRBV11-2, the J call TRBJ2-2; D gene uncertain. The V end lost 5 bases, the J end lost 4 bases, and 11 bases lay between the germline ends. This CDR3 contains 14 residues. The germline CDR1 and CDR2 sequences are SGHAT and FQNNGV. The CDR3: CASSPSRVTGELFF. In DNA form, the CDR3 reads TGTGCCAGCAGCCCCTCTCGGGTCACCGGGGAGCTGTTTTTT.

This clonotype is classed as medium-sized (0.01 to 0.1%). The rearrangement joins TRBV29-1 to TRBJ2-5; 13 nucleotides line up with TRBD2. Trimming at V came to 2 bases and at J to 1 base, leaving 7 bases not matched to a gene. Germline CDR1 reads SQVTM; CDR2 reads ANQGSEA. The CDR3 has 17 amino acids. CDR3 in DNA: TGCAGCGTTGAATTCCTGGGACTAGCGGGACCCCAAGAGACCCAGTACTTC. Amino acid sequence: CSVEFLGLAGPQETQYF. The entire variable domain, with the rest obtained from reference TRBV29-1 and TRBJ2-5, is as follows: SAVISQKPSRDICQRGTSLTIQCQVDSQVTMMFWYRQQPGQSLTLIATANQGSEATYESGFVIDKFPISRPNLTFSTLTVSNMSPEDSSIYLCSVEFLGLAGPQETQYFGPGTRLLVL.

There are a few counts of this clonotype. The chain carries TRBV24-1 and TRBJ2-1; 9 bases align to TRBD2. CDR3 length: 16 amino acids. Germline lookup yields CDR1 KGHDR and CDR2 SFDVKD. The trim removed 3 bases at V and 2 bases at J, leaving 4 bases unmatched. The CDR3 coding sequence is TGTGCCACCAGTGATAGCCTAGCGGGAACCTACAATGAGCAGTTCTTC. Translated, it gives CATSDSLAGTYNEQFF.

This chain joins TRBV12-3 or TRBV12-4 and TRBJ1-2; D unresolved. Trimming removed 3 bases at V and 3 bases at J, with 8 bases between. The CDR3 has 13 amino acids. The chain's CDR3 is CASSFSQYYGYTF. DNA for the CDR3: TGTGCCAGCAGTTTTTCCCAGTACTATGGCTACACCTTC.

This chain connects TRBV12-3 or TRBV12-4 to TRBJ2-1; perhaps TRBD2 as D (5 bases). Trimming pared 3 bases from V and 7 bases from J, leaving 16 bases between. The CDR3 loop spans 15 amino acids. CDR3 loop: CASSFPSAGKNEQFF. The CDR3 DNA reads as TGTGCCAGCAGTTTCCCCAGCGCGGGCAAGAATGAGCAGTTCTTC.

The chain combines TRBV7-2 with TRBJ2-2; no reliable D call. V lost 5 bases and J 1 base, leaving 5 bases between the germline ends. Germline V gene lookup returns CDR1 SGHTA and CDR2 FQGNSA. The CDR3 length is 13 residues. This CDR3 is CASSGRNTGELFF. The CDR3 DNA follows: TGTGCCAGCAGCGGAAGGAACACCGGGGAGCTGTTTTTT.

This clonotype was observed many times. J is TRBJ2-3 and V is TRBV5-4, with D unclear. V lost 4 bases and J 2 bases, leaving 14 bases between the germline ends. Germline CDR1 is SGHNT and CDR2 is YYREEE (reference sequence). The CDR3 runs to 15 residues. This CDR3 is CASSPPGSLTDTQYF. CDR3 in DNA: TGTGCCAGCAGCCCCCCAGGTAGCCTCACAGATACGCAGTATTTT.

This clonotype was observed at least ten times. The chain carries TRBV20-1 and TRBJ2-1, with a possible D match to TRBD1 (6 bases). CDR3 length equals 16 residues. Between the trimmed V and J ends, which lost 6 bases and 0 bases, there was a span of 18 bases. Germline CDR1 reads DFQATT; CDR2 reads SNEGSKA (reference sequence). CDR3 residues: CSAEGVKAYSYNEQFF. CDR3 nucleotide sequence: TGCAGTGCCGAGGGGGTGAAAGCGTACTCCTACAATGAGCAGTTCTTC.

Many counts were recorded for this clonotype. V gene TRBV6-2 or TRBV6-3 combines with J gene TRBJ1-1; possible D gene TRBD1, 6 bases. V was trimmed by 2 bases and J by 10 bases, leaving 11 bases between them. Germline CDR1 and CDR2: MNHEY and SVGEGT. The CDR3 consists of 12 residues. CDR3 residues: CASSYGQIAAFF. In DNA form, the CDR3 reads TGTGCCAGCAGTTACGGACAGATAGCAGCTTTCTTT.

With regard to this clonotype: A single base separates this from a much larger clone, so it may be a read error. The rearrangement uses TRBV7-9 and TRBJ2-7; the match to TRBD1 covers 10 bases. Germline CDR1 reads SEHNR; CDR2 reads FQNEAQ (reference sequence). The CDR3 runs 14 residues. Unmatched junction bases numbered 4, after V lost 5 bases and J lost 3 bases. The CDR3 protein is CASSPRDRGYEQYF. DNA for the CDR3: TGTGCCAGCAGCCCCCGGGACAGGGGCTACGAGCAGTACTTC.

The chain carries TRBV5-1 and TRBJ2-2; 11 bases map to TRBD1. Germline-derived CDR1 and CDR2 are SGHRS and YFSETQ. Trimming at V came to 4 bases and at J to 4 bases, leaving 6 bases not matched to a gene. This CDR3 is built from 16 residues. The CDR3 coding sequence is TGCGCCAGCAGCCTGGAGGGGACAGGGGGCACCGGGGAGCTGTTTTTT. Protein: CASSLEGTGGTGELFF.

In nucleotides, the CDR3 is TGTGCCAGCTCACCACCGGGGCAGGGAAGTTCCCACAATGAGCAGTTCTTC. It encodes CASSPPGQGSSHNEQFF. The chain recombines TRBV18 with TRBJ2-1, with D perhaps TRBD1 (5 bases). The V and J ends lost 0 bases and 5 bases respectively, with 17 bases between them. Per the germline V gene, CDR1 is KGHSH and CDR2 is LQKENI. CDR3 length: 17 amino acids.

This clonotype has only a few counts. This chain joins TRBV12-3 or TRBV12-4 and TRBJ2-1; D not resolved. V was trimmed by 2 bases and J by 6 bases, leaving 14 bases between them. The CDR3 is 15 residues long. CDR3 protein: CASSLKAWAFNEQFF. For the CDR3, the DNA is TGTGCCAGCAGTTTAAAGGCGTGGGCGTTCAATGAGCAGTTCTTC.

V and J are TRBV9 and TRBJ1-1; TRBD1 is a possible D gene (6 bases). This CDR3 has 14 amino acids. Germline V CDR1 and CDR2: SGDLS, YYNGEE. Between the trimmed V and J ends, which lost 0 bases and 8 bases, there was a span of 14 bases. The CDR3 is CASSVGQARGEAFF. DNA of the CDR3: TGTGCCAGCAGCGTAGGACAGGCAAGGGGGGAAGCTTTCTTT.